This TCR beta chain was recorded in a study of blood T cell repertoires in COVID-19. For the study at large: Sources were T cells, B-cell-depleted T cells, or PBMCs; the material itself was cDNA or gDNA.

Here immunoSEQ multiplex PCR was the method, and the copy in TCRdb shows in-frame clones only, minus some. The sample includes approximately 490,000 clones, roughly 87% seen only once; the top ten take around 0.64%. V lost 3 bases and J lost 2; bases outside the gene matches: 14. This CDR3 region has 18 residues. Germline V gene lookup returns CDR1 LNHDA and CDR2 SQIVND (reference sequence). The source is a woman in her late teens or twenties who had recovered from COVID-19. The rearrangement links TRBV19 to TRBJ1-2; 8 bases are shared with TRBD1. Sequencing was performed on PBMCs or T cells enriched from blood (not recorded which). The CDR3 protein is CASSISQRTGSGNYGYTF. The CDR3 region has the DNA TGTGCCAGTAGTATTTCCCAGAGGACAGGGTCTGGAAACTATGGCTACACCTTC.